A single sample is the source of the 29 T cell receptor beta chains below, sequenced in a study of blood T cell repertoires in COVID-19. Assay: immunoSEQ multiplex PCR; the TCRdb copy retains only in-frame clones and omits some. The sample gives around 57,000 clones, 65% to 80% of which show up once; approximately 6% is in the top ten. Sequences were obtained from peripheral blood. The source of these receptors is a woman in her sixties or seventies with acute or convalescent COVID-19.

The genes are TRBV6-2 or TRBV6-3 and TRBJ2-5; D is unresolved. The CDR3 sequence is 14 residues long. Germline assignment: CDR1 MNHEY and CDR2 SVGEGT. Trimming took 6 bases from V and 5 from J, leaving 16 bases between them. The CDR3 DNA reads TGTGCCAGCAGCCCTACCGGTCGAGCGGAGACCCAGTACTTC. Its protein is CASSPTGRAETQYF.

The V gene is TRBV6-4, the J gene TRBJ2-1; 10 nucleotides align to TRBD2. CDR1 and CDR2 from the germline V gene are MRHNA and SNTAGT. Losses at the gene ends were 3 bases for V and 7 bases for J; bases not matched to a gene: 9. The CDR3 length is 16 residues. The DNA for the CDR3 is TGTGCCAGCAGTGAAGCCTCTAGCGGGGGAACGAATGAGCAGTTCTTC. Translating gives CASSEASSGGTNEQFF.

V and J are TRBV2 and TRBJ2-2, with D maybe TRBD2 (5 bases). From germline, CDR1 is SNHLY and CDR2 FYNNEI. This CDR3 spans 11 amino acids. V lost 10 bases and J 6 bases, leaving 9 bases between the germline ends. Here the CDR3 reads CATRGSGELFF. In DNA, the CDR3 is TGTGCCACTCGCGGGTCCGGGGAGCTGTTTTTT.

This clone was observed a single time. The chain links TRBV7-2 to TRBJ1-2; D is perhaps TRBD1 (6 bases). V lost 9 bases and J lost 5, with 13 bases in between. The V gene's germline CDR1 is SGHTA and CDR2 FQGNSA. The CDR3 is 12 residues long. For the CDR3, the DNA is TGTGCCAGGGAAGGGGGTCGATATGGCTACACCTTC. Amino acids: CAREGGRYGYTF.

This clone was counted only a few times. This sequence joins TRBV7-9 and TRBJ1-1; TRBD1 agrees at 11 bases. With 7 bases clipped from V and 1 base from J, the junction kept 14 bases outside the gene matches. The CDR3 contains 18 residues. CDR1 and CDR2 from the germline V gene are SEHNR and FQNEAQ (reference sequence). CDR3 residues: CASTRPKDRGRGNTEAFF. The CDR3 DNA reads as TGTGCCAGCACCCGACCAAAGGACAGGGGGCGTGGGAACACTGAAGCTTTCTTT.

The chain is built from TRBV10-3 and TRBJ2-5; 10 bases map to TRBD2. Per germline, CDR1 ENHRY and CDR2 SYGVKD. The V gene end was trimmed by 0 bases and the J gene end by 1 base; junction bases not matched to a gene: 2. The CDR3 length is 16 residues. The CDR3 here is CAISESPSGGQETQYF. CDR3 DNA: TGTGCCATCAGTGAGTCGCCTAGCGGGGGCCAAGAGACCCAGTACTTC.

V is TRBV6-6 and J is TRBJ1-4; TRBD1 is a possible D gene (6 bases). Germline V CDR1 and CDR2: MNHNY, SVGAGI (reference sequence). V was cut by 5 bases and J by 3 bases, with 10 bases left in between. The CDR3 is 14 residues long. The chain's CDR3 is CASSQDSANEKLFF. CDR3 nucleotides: TGTGCCAGCAGTCAGGACAGTGCTAATGAAAAACTGTTTTTT.

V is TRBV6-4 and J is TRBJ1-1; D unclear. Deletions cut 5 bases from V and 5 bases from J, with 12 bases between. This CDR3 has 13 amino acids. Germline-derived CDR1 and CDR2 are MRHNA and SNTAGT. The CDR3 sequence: CASSMTRGTEAFF. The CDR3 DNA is TGTGCCAGCAGTATGACTCGAGGAACTGAAGCTTTCTTT.

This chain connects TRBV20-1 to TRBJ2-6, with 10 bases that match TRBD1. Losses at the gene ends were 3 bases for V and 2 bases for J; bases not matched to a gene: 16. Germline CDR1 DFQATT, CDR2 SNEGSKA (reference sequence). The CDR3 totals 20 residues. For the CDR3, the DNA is TGCAGTGCTAGTATAGTCGGGCTGAGACAGGGGGCTACTGGGGCCAACGTCCTGACTTTC. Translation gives CSASIVGLRQGATGANVLTF.

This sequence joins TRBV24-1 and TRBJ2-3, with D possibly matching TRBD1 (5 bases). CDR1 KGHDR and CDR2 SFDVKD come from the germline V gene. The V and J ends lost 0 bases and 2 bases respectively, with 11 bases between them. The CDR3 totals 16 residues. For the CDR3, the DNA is TGTGCCACCAGTGATTTGGCAGGGTGGAACACAGATACGCAGTATTTT. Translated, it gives CATSDLAGWNTDTQYF.

DNA of the CDR3: TGCAGTGCTAGTTCTAGGACAGATACGCAGTATTTT. Translating it yields CSASSRTDTQYF. J is TRBJ2-3 and V is TRBV20-1; D is ambiguous. This CDR3 is built from 12 residues. Trimming cost V 3 bases and J 3 bases, with 7 bases left between them. The germline V gene encodes CDR1 DFQATT and CDR2 SNEGSKA (reference sequence).

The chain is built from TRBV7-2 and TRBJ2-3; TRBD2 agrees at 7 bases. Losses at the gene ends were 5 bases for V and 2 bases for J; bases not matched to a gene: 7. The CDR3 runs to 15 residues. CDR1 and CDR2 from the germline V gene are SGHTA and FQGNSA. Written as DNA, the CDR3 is TGTGCCAGCAGCGTTCGGGACTATCACACAGATACGCAGTATTTT. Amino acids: CASSVRDYHTDTQYF.

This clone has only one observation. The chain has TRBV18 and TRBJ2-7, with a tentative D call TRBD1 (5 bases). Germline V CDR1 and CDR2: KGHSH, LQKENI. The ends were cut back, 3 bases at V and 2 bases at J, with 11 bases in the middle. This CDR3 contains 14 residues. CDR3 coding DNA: TGTGCCAGCTCACCCCCGACAGTTACCTACGAGCAGTACTTC. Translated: CASSPPTVTYEQYF.

CDR3 bases: TGTGCCAGCTCACCTCCCGGGACACCGCGCTTTGGCTACACCTTC. Residues: CASSPPGTPRFGYTF. J is TRBJ1-2 and V is TRBV18, with D possibly matching TRBD1 (6 bases). The CDR3 extends over 15 amino acids. CDR1 is KGHSH, CDR2 LQKENI, per germline. The V and J ends lost 3 bases and 7 bases respectively, with 18 bases between them.

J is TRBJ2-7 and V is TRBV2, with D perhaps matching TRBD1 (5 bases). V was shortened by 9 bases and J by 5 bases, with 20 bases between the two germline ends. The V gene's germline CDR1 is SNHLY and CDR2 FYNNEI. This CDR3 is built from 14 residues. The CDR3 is CARSRVEGANEQYF. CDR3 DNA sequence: TGTGCCAGATCCCGGGTCGAAGGGGCAAACGAGCAGTACTTC.

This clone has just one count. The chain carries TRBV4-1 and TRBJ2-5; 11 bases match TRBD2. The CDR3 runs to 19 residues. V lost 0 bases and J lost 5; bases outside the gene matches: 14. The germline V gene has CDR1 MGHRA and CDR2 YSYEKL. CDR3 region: CASSQDGASGGPSPETQYF. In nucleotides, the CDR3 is TGCGCCAGCAGCCAAGATGGAGCTAGCGGGGGGCCCTCCCCGGAGACCCAGTACTTC.

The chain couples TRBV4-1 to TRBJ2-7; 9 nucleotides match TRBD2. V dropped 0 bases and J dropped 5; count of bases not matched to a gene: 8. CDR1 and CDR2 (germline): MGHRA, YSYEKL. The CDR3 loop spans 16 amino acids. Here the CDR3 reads CASSQEPTGTSHEQYF. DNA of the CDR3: TGCGCCAGCAGCCAAGAACCAACCGGGACTAGCCACGAGCAGTACTTC.

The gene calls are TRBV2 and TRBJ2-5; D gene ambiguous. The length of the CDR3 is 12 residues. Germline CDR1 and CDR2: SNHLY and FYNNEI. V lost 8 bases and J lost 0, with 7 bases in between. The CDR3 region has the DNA TGTGCCAGCCAGAGGCACCAAGAGACCCAGTACTTC. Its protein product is CASQRHQETQYF. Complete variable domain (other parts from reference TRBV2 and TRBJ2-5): EPEVTQTPSHQVTQMGQEVILRCVPISNHLYFYWYRQILGQKVEFLVSFYNNEISEKSEIFDDQFSVERPDGSNFTLKIRSTKLEDSAMYFCASQRHQETQYFGPGTRLLVL.

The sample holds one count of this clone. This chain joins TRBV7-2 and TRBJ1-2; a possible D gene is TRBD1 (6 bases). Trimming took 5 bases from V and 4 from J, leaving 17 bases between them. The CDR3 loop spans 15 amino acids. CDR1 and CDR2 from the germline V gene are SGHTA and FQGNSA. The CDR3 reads CASSPTGGSSYGYTF. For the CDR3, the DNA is TGTGCCAGCAGCCCGACAGGAGGATCATCCTATGGCTACACCTTC.

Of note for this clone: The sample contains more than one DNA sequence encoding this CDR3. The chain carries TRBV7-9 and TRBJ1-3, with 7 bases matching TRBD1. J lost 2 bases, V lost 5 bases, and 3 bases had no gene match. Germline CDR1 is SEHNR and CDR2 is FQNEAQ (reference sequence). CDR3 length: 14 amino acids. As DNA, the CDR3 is TGTGCCAGCAGCCCCGGGACAGCTGGAAACACCATATATTTT. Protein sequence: CASSPGTAGNTIYF.

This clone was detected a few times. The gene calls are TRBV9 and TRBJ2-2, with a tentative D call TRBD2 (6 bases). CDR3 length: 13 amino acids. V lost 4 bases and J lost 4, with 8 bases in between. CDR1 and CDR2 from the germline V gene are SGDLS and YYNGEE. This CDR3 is CASSQGGTGELFF. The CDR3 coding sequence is TGTGCCAGCAGCCAGGGAGGCACCGGGGAGCTGTTTTTT.

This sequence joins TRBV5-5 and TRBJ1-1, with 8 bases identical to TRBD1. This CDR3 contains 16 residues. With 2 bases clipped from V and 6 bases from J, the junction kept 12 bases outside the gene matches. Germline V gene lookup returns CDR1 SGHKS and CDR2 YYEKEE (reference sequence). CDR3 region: CASSLGLGQGTAEAFF. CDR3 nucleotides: TGTGCCAGCAGCTTAGGTTTAGGACAGGGTACCGCTGAAGCTTTCTTT.

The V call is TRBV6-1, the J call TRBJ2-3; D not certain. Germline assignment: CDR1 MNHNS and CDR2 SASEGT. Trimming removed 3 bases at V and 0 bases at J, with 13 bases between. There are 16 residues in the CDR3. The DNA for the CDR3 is TGTGCCAGCAGTGACTACCAAAGTACTAGCACAGATACGCAGTATTTT. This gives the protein CASSDYQSTSTDTQYF.

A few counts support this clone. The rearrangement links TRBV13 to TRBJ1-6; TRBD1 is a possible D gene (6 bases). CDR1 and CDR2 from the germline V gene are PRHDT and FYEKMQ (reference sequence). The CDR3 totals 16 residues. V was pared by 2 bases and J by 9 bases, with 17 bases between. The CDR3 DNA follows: TGTGCCAGCAGCTTATATCTCACAGGGAGTACTTCACCCCTCCACTTT. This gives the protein CASSLYLTGSTSPLHF.

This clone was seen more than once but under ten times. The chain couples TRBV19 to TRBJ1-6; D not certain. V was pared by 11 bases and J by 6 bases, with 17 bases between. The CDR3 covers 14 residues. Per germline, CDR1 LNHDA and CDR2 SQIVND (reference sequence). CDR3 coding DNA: TGTGCCGCACAAGGATTGAGGGTTAATTCACCCCTCCACTTT. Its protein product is CAAQGLRVNSPLHF.

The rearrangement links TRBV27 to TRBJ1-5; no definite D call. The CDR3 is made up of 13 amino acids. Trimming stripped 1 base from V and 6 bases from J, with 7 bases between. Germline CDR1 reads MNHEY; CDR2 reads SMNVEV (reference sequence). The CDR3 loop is CASSLYRSQPQHF. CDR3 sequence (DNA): TGTGCCAGCAGTTTATACAGAAGTCAGCCCCAGCATTTT.

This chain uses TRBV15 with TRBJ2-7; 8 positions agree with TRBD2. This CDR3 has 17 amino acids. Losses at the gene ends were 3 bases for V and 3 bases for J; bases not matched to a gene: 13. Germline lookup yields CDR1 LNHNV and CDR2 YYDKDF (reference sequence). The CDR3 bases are TGTGCCACCAGCAGGAGGGCCTCGGGGGGGCTCGACTACGAGCAGTACTTC. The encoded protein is CATSRRASGGLDYEQYF.

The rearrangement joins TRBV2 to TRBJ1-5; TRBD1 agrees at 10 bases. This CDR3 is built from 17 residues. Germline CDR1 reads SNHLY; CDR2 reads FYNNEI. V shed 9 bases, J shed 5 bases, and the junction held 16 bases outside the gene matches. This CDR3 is CASRGGTGDRRDQPQHF. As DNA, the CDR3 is TGTGCCAGTAGGGGGGGGACAGGGGACCGTCGGGATCAGCCCCAGCATTTT.

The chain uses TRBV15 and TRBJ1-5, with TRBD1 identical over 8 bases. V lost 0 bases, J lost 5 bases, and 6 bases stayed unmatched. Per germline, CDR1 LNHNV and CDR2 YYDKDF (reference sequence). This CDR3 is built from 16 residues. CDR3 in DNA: TGTGCCACCAGCAGAGATTACGTACAGGGGGATCAGCCCCAGCATTTT. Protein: CATSRDYVQGDQPQHF.